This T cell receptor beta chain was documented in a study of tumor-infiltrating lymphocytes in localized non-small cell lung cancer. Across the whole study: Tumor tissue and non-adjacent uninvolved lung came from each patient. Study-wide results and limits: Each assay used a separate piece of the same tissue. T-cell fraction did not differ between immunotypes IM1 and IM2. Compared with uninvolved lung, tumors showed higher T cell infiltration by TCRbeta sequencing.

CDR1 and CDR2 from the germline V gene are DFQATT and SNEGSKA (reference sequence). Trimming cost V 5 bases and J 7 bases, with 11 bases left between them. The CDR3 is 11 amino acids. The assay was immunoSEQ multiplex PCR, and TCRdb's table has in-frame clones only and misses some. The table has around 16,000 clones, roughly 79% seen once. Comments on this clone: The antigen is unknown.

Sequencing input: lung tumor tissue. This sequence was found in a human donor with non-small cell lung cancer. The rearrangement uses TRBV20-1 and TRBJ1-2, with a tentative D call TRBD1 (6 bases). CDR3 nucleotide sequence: TGCAGTGCTGCTAAACAGGGTGGCTACACCTTC. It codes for CSAAKQGGYTF.